These 2 T cell receptor beta chains originate from one sample sequenced in a study of post-analysis software for immune sequencing data. TCR beta cDNA libraries included unique molecular identifiers. TCRdb recomputed calls from the PCR reads with MiXCR, one row per CDR3 protein. The data contain hundreds of thousands of distinct CDR3 sequences, roughly 45% of them singletons. These TCRs' antigens remain unknown. Study results and limitations: Included in a set of several TRBV segments more frequent in patients than controls were TRBV5-6, TRBV5-1 and TRBV20-1.

The specimen sequenced was blood. These receptor sequences come from a girl aged 5-17 years with multiple sclerosis.

This chain connects TRBV30 to TRBJ2-1; no firm D call. In germline, CDR1 is GTSNPN, CDR2 SVGIG (reference sequence). Trimming took 3 bases from V and 10 from J, leaving 10 bases between them. The CDR3 sequence is 11 residues long. CDR3 in DNA: TGTGCCTGGAGAATGGTCAGGGAGCAGTTCTTC. Encoded protein: CAWRMVREQFF. Combining the CDR3 with reference TRBV30 and TRBJ2-1 gives the whole variable domain SQTIHQWPATLVQPVGSPLSLECTVEGTSNPNLYWYRQAAGRGLQLLFYSVGIGQISSEVPQNLSASRPQDRQFILSSKKLLLSDSGFYLCAWRMVREQFFGPGTRLTVL.

This clonotype was observed a few times. This chain links TRBV4-2 with TRBJ2-7, with D perhaps TRBD1 or TRBD2 (5 bases each). This CDR3 has 18 residues. CDR1 is LGHNA and CDR2 is YNFKEQ in the germline V gene. The germline V and J ends were trimmed by 1 base and 0 bases, with 19 bases remaining between them. This CDR3 is CASSQASVSGTSSYEQYF. The CDR3 DNA follows: TGTGCCAGCAGCCAAGCGTCTGTTTCCGGGACCAGCTCCTACGAGCAGTACTTC.